This TCR beta chain comes out of a study of beta chain features in type 1 diabetes. Study-wide findings and caveats: Type 1 diabetes patients had VDJ junctions that carried fewer insertions and more deletions. High TCR expression in some cells could lead to their over-representation in cDNA sequencing. The similarity of naive, central memory and Treg TCRB repertoires appeared greater among patients than among healthy donors. TCRB CDR3 length was moderately but significantly reduced in all four CD4+ subsets of Type 1 diabetes patients.

The table lists this clone with a few counts. The target antigen is unknown. Deletions cut 6 bases from V and 7 bases from J, with 12 bases between. This CDR3 has 12 residues. Germline V CDR1 and CDR2: MNHNY, SVGAGI (reference sequence). Expressed TCRB transcripts were sequenced because the isolated RNA had all been reverse transcribed beforehand. Using immunoSEQ multiplex PCR, the repertoire was profiled, and TCRdb retains in-frame clones only, with some absent. The sample includes about 160,000 clones, roughly 9% of them seen just once. Sequences were obtained from central memory CD4+ T cells from blood. The receptor was isolated from a woman aged 25 to 39 with type 1 diabetes. The rearrangement joins TRBV6-6 to TRBJ1-1, with D maybe TRBD1 (5 bases). The CDR3 sequence is CASRGGNGEAFF. DNA for the CDR3: TGTGCCAGCAGGGGGGGAAACGGTGAAGCTTTCTTT.